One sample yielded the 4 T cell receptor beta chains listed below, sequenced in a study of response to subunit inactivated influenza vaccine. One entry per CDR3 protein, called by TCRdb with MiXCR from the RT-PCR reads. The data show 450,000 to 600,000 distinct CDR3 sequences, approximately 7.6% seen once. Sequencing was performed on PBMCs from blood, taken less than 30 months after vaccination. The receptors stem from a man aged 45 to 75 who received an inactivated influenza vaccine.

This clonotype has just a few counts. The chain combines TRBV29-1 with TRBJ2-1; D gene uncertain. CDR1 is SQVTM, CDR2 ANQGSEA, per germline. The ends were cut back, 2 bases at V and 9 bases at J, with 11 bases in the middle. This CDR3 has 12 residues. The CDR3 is CSVEIRVGEQFF. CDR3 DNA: TGCAGCGTTGAAATTAGGGTGGGTGAGCAGTTCTTC.

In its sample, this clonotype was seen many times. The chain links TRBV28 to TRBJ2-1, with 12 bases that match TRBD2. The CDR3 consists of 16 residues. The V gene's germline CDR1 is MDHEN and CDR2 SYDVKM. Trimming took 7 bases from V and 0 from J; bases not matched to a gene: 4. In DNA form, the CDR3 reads TGTGCCAGCAATGCTAGCGGGAGGGGCTCCTACAATGAGCAGTTCTTC. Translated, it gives CASNASGRGSYNEQFF. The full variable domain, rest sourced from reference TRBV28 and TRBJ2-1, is DVKVTQSSRYLVKRTGEKVFLECVQDMDHENMFWYRQDPGLGLRLIYFSYDVKMKEKGDIPEGYSVSREKKERFSLILESASTNQTSMYLCASNASGRGSYNEQFFGPGTRLTVL.

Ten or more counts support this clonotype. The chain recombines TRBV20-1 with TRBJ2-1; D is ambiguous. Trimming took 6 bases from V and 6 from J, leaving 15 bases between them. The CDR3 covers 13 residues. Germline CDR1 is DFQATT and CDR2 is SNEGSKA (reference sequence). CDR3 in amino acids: CSASLGRLNEQFF. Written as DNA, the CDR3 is TGCAGTGCCTCCCTAGGACGGCTCAATGAGCAGTTCTTC.

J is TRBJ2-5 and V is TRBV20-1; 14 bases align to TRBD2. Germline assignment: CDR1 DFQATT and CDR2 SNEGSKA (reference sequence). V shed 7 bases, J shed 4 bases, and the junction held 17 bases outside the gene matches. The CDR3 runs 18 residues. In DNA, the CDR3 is TGCAGTGTTAGCTCCAGCCCCGGGACTAGCGGGAGATTAGAGACCCAGTACTTC. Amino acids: CSVSSSPGTSGRLETQYF.